This T cell receptor beta chain was recorded in a study of blood T cell repertoires in COVID-19 (dated by TCRdb to 2018 to 2020). General notes on the study: Collaborator samples came from the United States, Italy and Spain and covered acute and convalescent phases of COVID-19. The dataset comprised deeply sampled blood TCRbeta repertoires from subjects exposed to, actively infected with, or recovered from COVID-19. Sample metadata almost always included a de-identified subject ID, COVID-19 status, age in years and sex. Samples were obtained from the ongoing ImmuneRACE study (first 160 participants) and from about 1,300 subjects provided by 6 global collaborators. Where available, HLA class I and class II types were obtained from metadata supplied by the sample provider rather than from assay-based typing. The prospective study material was composed of cDNA or gDNA derived from T cells, B-cell-depleted T cells, or PBMCs. The repertoires were made available in a free public database intended to serve as a resource for research on the immune response to SARS-CoV-2.

Note on this clone: Its recognized antigen is unknown. No base quality values were provided; no much bigger clone lies one nucleotide off.

For this chain, trimming is 7 bases at the V end and 3 bases at the J end, and the number of junction bases without a gene match is 5. From the cysteine up to the phenylalanine, the CDR3 has a length of 13 residues. Only the CDR3 region is kept as DNA, spanning 39 bases read in frame from base 1. CDR1 and CDR2 were assigned from the germline V gene as SQVTM and ANQGSEA. Each collaborating institution followed its own protocols to collect whole blood in K2EDTA tubes. For TCRbeta analysis, collaborator samples were shipped as frozen whole blood, as isolated PBMCs, or as DNA extracted from either sample type. Study-wide conclusions, independent of this receptor: Clinical and demographic metadata were provided uncurated, with the amount varying by source and participant.

The immunoSEQ Assay, a bias-controlled multiplex PCR, was used to amplify TCRbeta CDR3 regions from genomic DNA. The study's own analysis went as follows. The number of nucleated cells in each sample was estimated from the amplification of reference gene primers within the assay. To quantify the absolute abundance of each unique TCRbeta CDR3 rearrangement, sequence reads were collapsed and filtered. For each sample, productive Simpson clonality was calculated by taking the square root of Simpson's diversity index across productive rearrangements. As stored in TCRdb, this immuneACCESS dataset retains in-frame rearrangements with V and J assigned. A fraction of the clones does not appear; measured against another copy, unresolved V genes explain less than half of the discrepancy, and the remainder lacks a known reason. Clonal size and the V and J genes are those of that table, whereas D and trimming came from the DNA. The sample includes approximately 92,000 clones, with approximately 80% observed a single time. The top ten hold under 3.5% of the sample.

The sequence is built from TRBV29-1 and TRBJ2-3, with TRBD1 matching 9 junction bases. The sequence came from a man aged 50-60 years with acute or convalescent COVID-19. Sequenced: peripheral blood. The CDR3 region: CSGKGQGTDTQYF. The DNA is TGCAGCGGAAAGGGACAGGGAACAGATACGCAGTATTTT.